Below are 9 T cell receptor beta chains sequenced from a single sample in a study of regulatory T cells in long-lasting Graves disease. Described time point: newly diagnosed GD, antithyroid drugs for less than 3 months. RNA from PBMCs was the source of the TCR library. Investigators prepared the TCR beta libraries by applying iRepertoire HTBI primers and Arm-PCR of CDR3 regions. TCRdb passed the multiplex PCR reads through MiXCR, listing each CDR3 protein once. The sample contains 350,000 to 450,000 distinct CDR3 sequences, roughly 17% of which appear only once. The data also belong to a second study, concerning T cells in Graves' hyperthyroidism and ophthalmopathy.

The specimen was peripheral blood mononuclear cells (PBMCs), collected at new diagnosis, from a patient treated with antithyroid drugs. These receptor sequences come from a man aged 40-50 years with Graves disease.

The rearrangement uses TRBV9 and TRBJ2-1, with 8 positions matching TRBD2. From germline, CDR1 is SGDLS and CDR2 YYNGEE. V lost 4 bases and J lost 3; bases outside the gene matches: 9. The CDR3 consists of 16 residues. The CDR3 is CASSPGASGFYNEQFF. The CDR3, as DNA: TGTGCCAGCAGCCCAGGGGCTAGCGGGTTCTACAATGAGCAGTTCTTC.

This clonotype was seen many times. The chain couples TRBV11-1 to TRBJ1-1, with unresolved D. V was shortened by 3 bases and J by 3 bases, with 14 bases between the two germline ends. Germline CDR1 and CDR2: SGHAT and FQDESV (reference sequence). The CDR3 runs 15 residues. The CDR3 reads CASSFIWGRDTEAFF. The DNA of the CDR3 is TGTGCCAGCAGCTTTATATGGGGTCGGGACACTGAAGCTTTCTTT.

This clonotype was counted ten times or more. V and J are TRBV6-5 and TRBJ1-1, with a tentative D call TRBD1 (5 bases). CDR1 and CDR2 from the germline V gene are MNHEY and SVGAGI. The CDR3 is made up of 11 amino acids. With 2 bases removed from V and 10 bases from J, the gap between germline ends came to 8 bases. The CDR3 sequence: CASSYAGGAFF. The DNA for the CDR3 is TGTGCCAGCAGTTACGCTGGGGGAGCTTTCTTT.

At least ten counts were recorded for this clonotype. This chain uses TRBV20-1 with TRBJ2-3, with no clear D. V lost 3 bases, J lost 4 bases, and 8 bases lay in between. Germline assignment: CDR1 DFQATT and CDR2 SNEGSKA (reference sequence). The CDR3 consists of 12 residues. CDR3 sequence (DNA): TGCAGTGCTAGGTTTAGCTCAGATACGCAGTATTTT. It translates to CSARFSSDTQYF.

This clonotype was observed a handful of times. The chain recombines TRBV10-2 with TRBJ2-7; a weak D match, TRBD2 (6 bases). The CDR3 contains 17 residues. Deletions cut 6 bases from V and 5 bases from J, with 26 bases between. Germline V gene sequence: CDR1 WSHSY, CDR2 SAAADI. The CDR3 DNA reads TGCGCCAGCAGCCGGGACTTCGGTGGGGGACTTGAGGACGAGCAGTACTTC. Protein sequence: CASSRDFGGGLEDEQYF.

This clonotype occurred many times. This chain links TRBV24-1 with TRBJ2-5, with 8 bases identical to TRBD1. CDR1 and CDR2 (germline): KGHDR, SFDVKD. J gave up 4 bases and V 3 bases, and 6 bases lay outside the gene matches. The CDR3 runs to 15 residues. As DNA, the CDR3 is TGTGCCACCAGTGATCCCGGGACAGGAGGAGAGACCCAGTACTTC. It encodes CATSDPGTGGETQYF.

On this clonotype: A single base is all that separates this from a far larger clone, so a read error is likely. DNA for the CDR3: TGTGCCAGCAGTTTGAACCGCCTTAGACCAGATGCGCAGTATTTT. Its protein is CASSLNRLRPDAQYF. V usage is TRBV2 and J usage is TRBJ2-3, with no clear D. The CDR3 spans 15 residues. CDR1 and CDR2 from the germline V gene are SNHLY and FYNNEI.

This clonotype showed up many times. CDR3: CATSDPKDVSYEQYF. The CDR3 nucleotides read TGTGCCACCAGTGATCCTAAGGACGTATCCTACGAGCAGTACTTC. The gene calls are TRBV24-1 and TRBJ2-7; D call uncertain. This CDR3 region has 15 residues. Per the germline V gene, CDR1 is KGHDR and CDR2 is SFDVKD. Trimming pared 3 bases from V and 1 base from J, leaving 12 bases between.

This clonotype occurred many times. This chain connects TRBV12-3 or TRBV12-4 to TRBJ2-5; D remains unclear. The CDR3 contains 16 residues. Trimming stripped 6 bases from V and 5 bases from J, with 22 bases between. In nucleotides, the CDR3 is TGTGCCAGCAGCCCACCTTGGGGATCCCCCAGGGAGACCCAGTACTTC. It specifies CASSPPWGSPRETQYF.